The clone carrying this T cell receptor beta chain showed up just a few times. The antigen is not known. TCRdb re-derived calls from the 5' RACE reads in MiXCR, one entry per CDR3 protein. The table has more than 30,000 distinct CDR3 sequences, 9.5% to 12% seen once. This entry is derived from a study of CD8 T cells in ankylosing spondylitis. Whole-study findings and limits: A TCR beta motif of 7 to 9 highly homologous variants seemed to mark ankylosing spondylitis blood.

The germline V and J ends were trimmed by 3 bases and 0 bases, with 15 bases remaining between them. Germline CDR1 reads SGHTA; CDR2 reads FQGNSA. The CDR3 consists of 16 residues. This clonotype was obtained from a male donor with ankylosing spondylitis. This rearrangement joins TRBV7-2 to TRBJ2-7, with D perhaps TRBD1 or TRBD2 (7 bases each). The sequenced sample consisted of synovial fluid, either unsorted or a sorted T cell fraction (not recorded which). CDR3 coding DNA: TGTGCCAGCAGCTTTCAGGGGGGGGCCGGCTCCTACGAGCAGTACTTC. Translating gives CASSFQGGAGSYEQYF.